This T cell receptor beta chain originates from a study of Graves' ophthalmopathy and Graves' hyperthyroidism. Scientists amplified the TCR beta CDR3 regions from RNA transcripts. Following a first-round RT-PCR that used HTBI primers, a second-round multiplex PCR was carried out. Using its own MiXCR run on the multiplex PCR reads, TCRdb lists one record per CDR3 protein. The table includes roughly 610,000 distinct CDR3 sequences, over 20% detected once. The V end lost 5 bases, the J end lost 3 bases, and 10 bases lay between the germline ends. This CDR3 has 14 residues. The germline gives CDR1 MNHEY, CDR2 SMNVEV (reference sequence).

The rearrangement uses TRBV27 and TRBJ2-2, with D hard to call. Source material: peripheral blood. The clonotype comes from a woman between 18 and 30 years old with stable Graves' hyperthyroidism. Some clones in this sample may be carry-over from other donors' samples. The CDR3 nucleotides are TGTGCCAGCAGTGACGCGCCTTACACCGGGGAGCTGTTTTTT. Translation: CASSDAPYTGELFF.